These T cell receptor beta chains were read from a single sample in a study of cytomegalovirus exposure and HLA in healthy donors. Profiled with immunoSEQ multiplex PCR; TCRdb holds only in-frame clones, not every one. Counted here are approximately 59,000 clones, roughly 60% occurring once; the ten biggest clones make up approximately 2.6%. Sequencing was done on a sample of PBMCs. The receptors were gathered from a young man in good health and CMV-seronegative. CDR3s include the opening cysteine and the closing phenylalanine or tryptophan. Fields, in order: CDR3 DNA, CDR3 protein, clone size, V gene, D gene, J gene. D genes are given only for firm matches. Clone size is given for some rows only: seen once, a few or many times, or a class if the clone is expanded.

TGTGCCACCAGCACACTGGCTGGGGCCAACGTCCTGACTTTC | CATSTLAGANVLTF | - | TRBV15 | - | TRBJ2-6
TGTGCCAGCGACAACCGGGAGGGGGAGACCCAGTACTTC | CASDNREGETQYF | - | TRBV11-2 | TRBD2 | TRBJ2-5
TGTGCCAGCAGCCCCATCGGGGGGGTCATATCCTACGAGCAGTACTTC | CASSPIGGVISYEQYF | - | TRBV7-2 | TRBD2 | TRBJ2-7
TGTGCCACCAGCAGATATAGCGGGGGGGACAATGAGCAGTTCTTC | CATSRYSGGDNEQFF | few | TRBV15 | TRBD2 | TRBJ2-1
TGTGCCAGCAGTGAATCCGGAGGCCGGGGTGGCTACACCTTC | CASSESGGRGGYTF | few | TRBV6-1 | - | TRBJ1-2
TGTGCCAGCAGTGAAGAGGGGCAGGGAAATTCACCCCTCCACTTT | CASSEEGQGNSPLHF | - | TRBV2 | - | TRBJ1-6
TGCAGCGTTTCTTTCACAGGGGGCATCGAGCAGTACTTC | CSVSFTGGIEQYF | - | TRBV29-1 | TRBD1 | TRBJ2-7
TGCAGCGTTGAAGGGTCTGCGGGCGGAGGCACTGAAGCTTTCTTT | CSVEGSAGGGTEAFF | few | TRBV29-1 | - | TRBJ1-1
TGCGCCAGCAGCCCGGGGGGAAGTGCAGATACGCAGTATTTT | CASSPGGSADTQYF | few | TRBV5-1 | TRBD2 | TRBJ2-3
TGTGCCAGCACCCCGGACAGGGGGTGGGATTCACCCCTCCACTTT | CASTPDRGWDSPLHF | - | TRBV27 | TRBD1 | TRBJ1-6
TGTGCCTGGTCACAGGGGAACACCGGGGAGCTGTTTTTT | CAWSQGNTGELFF | - | TRBV30 | - | TRBJ2-2
TGTGCCAGCAGCGTAGCAGCGGGGGGGCCCAGGGAGACCCAGTACTTC | CASSVAAGGPRETQYF | - | TRBV9 | TRBD2 | TRBJ2-5
TGTGCCAGCAGCCCCGGACAGGGTATTTACTATGGCTACACCTTC | CASSPGQGIYYGYTF | - | TRBV13 | TRBD1 | TRBJ1-2
TGTGCCAGCAGCTTAGACCCCCAGGGGGCTAAGGCTGAAGCTTTCTTT | CASSLDPQGAKAEAFF | - | TRBV11-2 | TRBD1 | TRBJ1-1
TGTGCCAGTAGTATACTTGTGCAGCCCCAGCATTTT | CASSILVQPQHF | - | TRBV19 | - | TRBJ1-5
TGCAGCGTTGATTCCGGACTAGCGGGGGGCCTACTATCCTACAATGAGCAGTTCTTC | CSVDSGLAGGLLSYNEQFF | once | TRBV29-1 | TRBD2 | TRBJ2-1
TGTGCCAGCAGTGGGGGACTAGAACCAGATACGCAGTATTTT | CASSGGLEPDTQYF | few | TRBV6-1 | TRBD2 | TRBJ2-3
TGCAGCGTTGGGAGCTTAAGCGGGGGGTCCTACGAGCAGTACTTC | CSVGSLSGGSYEQYF | - | TRBV29-1 | TRBD2 | TRBJ2-7
TGTGCCAGCAGCTTCGGACAGGGGAATCAGCCCCAGCATTTT | CASSFGQGNQPQHF | - | TRBV7-9 | TRBD1 | TRBJ1-5
TGTGCTAGTGAACAGAACTATGGCTACACCTTC | CASEQNYGYTF | - | TRBV12-5 | - | TRBJ1-2
TGCGCCAGCATGTATGGCCTCTCACAAGAGACCCAGTACTTC | CASMYGLSQETQYF | - | TRBV5-1 | - | TRBJ2-5
TGCAGCGTTGGACAGGGGTCCTACGAGCAGTACTTC | CSVGQGSYEQYF | - | TRBV29-1 | TRBD1 | TRBJ2-7
TGTGCCAGCAGCTTGTTCAGACAGGCCATTGGGGGCAATCAGCCCCAGCATTTT | CASSLFRQAIGGNQPQHF | once | TRBV5-8 | - | TRBJ1-5
TGTGCCTGGAGTTTCAGGGTTTCCGATAATAATTCACCCCTCCACTTT | CAWSFRVSDNNSPLHF | - | TRBV30 | - | TRBJ1-6
TGTGCCAGCAGCCACCCAGGGGGTCCGGGTAATTCACCCCTCCACTTT | CASSHPGGPGNSPLHF | - | TRBV14 | TRBD1 | TRBJ1-6
TGCAGCGTTGGTGACAGGGCCAATGGCTACACCTTC | CSVGDRANGYTF | - | TRBV29-1 | TRBD1 | TRBJ1-2
TGTGCCAGCACCATGGGAGGTGGCGGGGGGGCATCCGAGACCCAGTACTTC | CASTMGGGGGASETQYF | - | TRBV7-8 | TRBD2 | TRBJ2-5
TGTGCCAGCAGTGACCAGGGGAGAGTGTACAATGAGCAGTTCTTC | CASSDQGRVYNEQFF | few | TRBV2 | - | TRBJ2-1
TGTGCCATCACCTGGACAGGGGATAGCACCTTCTCCGAGCAGTACTTC | CAITWTGDSTFSEQYF | - | TRBV10-3 | TRBD1 | TRBJ2-7
TGTGCCAGCAGTGAAGTCCCCCCGCCCACAGGGGGGAATGGCTACACCTTC | CASSEVPPPTGGNGYTF | - | TRBV6-1 | TRBD1 | TRBJ1-2
TGTGCCAGCAGAGGACAGGGGTCGGTAGAAGCTTTCTTT | CASRGQGSVEAFF | - | TRBV25-1 | TRBD1 | TRBJ1-1
TGCGCCAGCAGCCGCGGCGGGGGAGGGGACACTGAAGCTTTCTTT | CASSRGGGGDTEAFF | few | TRBV5-1 | - | TRBJ1-1